The TCR beta chain described here comes from a study of cytomegalovirus exposure and HLA in healthy donors. The wider study: HLA-typed donors contributed approximately 86 million unique TCRs, which were held in an early data release. The study, taken as a whole, reports: TCR beta V- and J-gene trimming, according to a later analysis, was linked to a missense DCLRE1C variant.

Both 60 Vbeta primers and 13 Jbeta primers went into the PCR. TCRdb's table, derived via immunoSEQ multiplex PCR, lists solely in-frame clones and lacks some. The sample holds about 130,000 clones; more than 80% are singletons and the top ten take about 7%. Remarks on this clone: Its antigen is undetermined.

Donors had nominal health at sampling but likely had unrecorded immune exposures. Input material: PBMCs. This TCR derives from a woman in her 30s in good health and CMV-seropositive.

The CDR3 DNA sequence: TGCGCCAGCAGCCTTCGACTATTCACAGATACGCAGTATTTT. This gives the protein CASSLRLFTDTQYF. This sequence joins TRBV5-1 and TRBJ2-3; D is perhaps TRBD2 (5 bases). Trimming took 4 bases from V and 2 from J, leaving 11 bases between them. Germline lookup yields CDR1 SGHRS and CDR2 YFSETQ. This CDR3 has 14 amino acids.